The present T cell receptor (beta chain) was sequenced within a study of blood T cell repertoires in COVID-19. Study-level information: T cells, B-cell-depleted T cells, or PBMCs provided the cDNA or gDNA that served as material.

Germline CDR1 is SGHAT and CDR2 is FQNNGV. The CDR3 loop spans 15 amino acids. The V and J ends lost 8 bases and 5 bases respectively, with 21 bases between them. The authors' processing: From reference gene primer amplification, estimates of nucleated cell counts were derived. Some clones are missing from TCRdb's copy, which holds only in-frame ones; the method was immunoSEQ multiplex PCR. The V and J calls and the clone size are those of that table, but D and trimming were determined from the DNA. In the table there are a few hundred thousand clones, about 82% of which are singletons. The TCR was taken from a woman in her forties or fifties with acute or convalescent COVID-19. Sequencing was performed on peripheral blood. The genes are TRBV11-2 and TRBJ1-1; tentative D call: TRBD1 (5 bases). CDR3 nucleotide sequence: TGTGCCAGCGACCCCAGCCCACAGGTTCGGACTGAAGCTTTCTTT. It codes for CASDPSPQVRTEAFF.